This TCR beta chain was captured in a study of control samples from healthy donors and cancer patients. This CDR3 is 13 amino acids long. The germline V and J ends were trimmed by 3 bases and 6 bases, with 9 bases remaining between them. Sequencing used immunoSEQ multiplex PCR; TCRdb keeps in-frame clones, though not all of them. The profile shows 160,000 or so clones, 94% of them singletons. Sequencing was performed on PBMCs. J is TRBJ2-1 and V is TRBV12-3 or TRBV12-4; D is perhaps TRBD1 (5 bases). The TCR was taken from a man between 60 and 75 years old with colorectal cancer. The CDR3 DNA is TGTGCCAGCAGTTTTAGTAGGGGCAATGAGCAGTTCTTC. It yields the protein CASSFSRGNEQFF.